The clone carrying this T cell receptor beta chain has only a few counts. Its antigen remains unidentified. These data belong to a study of blood T cells in healthy people across ages. The CDR3 sequence is 11 residues long. Trimming removed 5 bases from V and 3 bases from J, with 4 bases in between. Germline CDR1 reads SQVTM; CDR2 reads ANQGSEA. Primed by a sample-barcoded 5' primer and a J-beta primer mix, a second PCR proceeded for roughly 6 to 12 cycles. Each sample provided no less than 2.5 million CDR3-containing paired-end reads. TCRdb independently ran MiXCR on the 5' RACE reads; one entry per CDR3 protein. The sample lists approximately 960,000 distinct CDR3 sequences, approximately 32% occurring once. Overall study findings and caveats: Changes seen in expanded clonotypes were possibly confounded by donor CMV status left unknown.

The same specimen was also included in a second study, on T cells of mothers and their children.

The receptor comes from a woman between 40 and 50 years old in good health. The sample was blood. The gene calls are TRBV29-1 and TRBJ2-2; D remains unclear. CDR3 coding DNA: TGCAGCGTTTACCACACCGGGGAGCTGTTTTTT. This codes for CSVYHTGELFF.